This is a list of T cell receptor beta chains from one sample in a study of T-cell reconstitution after alpha-beta-depleted transplantation in children. One entry per CDR3 protein results from TCRdb running MiXCR on the PCR reads. The sample includes 640,000 or so distinct CDR3 sequences, approximately 15% of them seen just once. The source material was PBMCs from the stem cell graft donor, sampled from the stem cell graft. The receptors derive from a human donor who donated a stem cell graft to a child with acute myeloid leukemia. Each CDR3 is given with its conserved first and last residue. A D gene is named only where the DNA matches it firmly. Clone size is given for some rows only: seen once, a few or many times, or a class if the clone is expanded.

j_gene,v_gene,abundance,d_gene,CDR3nt,CDR3aa
TRBJ1-6,TRBV7-9,many,.,TGTGCCAGCAGCTTAGCCCCGACAGTGGGGAGGAATTCACCCCTCCACTTT,CASSLAPTVGRNSPLHF
TRBJ2-6,TRBV12-3/TRBV12-4,many,.,TGTGCCAGCAGACCGGCTGGGGCCAACGTCCTGACTTTC,CASRPAGANVLTF
TRBJ1-5,TRBV27,.,.,TGTGCCAGCAGTCCGATTTTGACAGGCAGCAATCAGCCCCAGCATTTT,CASSPILTGSNQPQHF
TRBJ1-6,TRBV5-1,many,.,TGCGCCAGCATCCCGGGACCCGATAATTCACCCCTCCACTTT,CASIPGPDNSPLHF
TRBJ2-1,TRBV5-6,.,.,TGTGCCAGCAGCTTCTCGGTAGGGTGGGTGAATGAGCAGTTCTTC,CASSFSVGWVNEQFF
TRBJ2-2,TRBV29-1,once,TRBD2,TGCAGCGTTGAAGACGGGGGGGACCACATCACCGGGGAGCTGTTTTTT,CSVEDGGDHITGELFF
TRBJ1-1,TRBV10-3,many,.,TGTGCCATCAGTGAGTCCACAGGAGGCCTTATGAACACTGAAGCTTTCTTT,CAISESTGGLMNTEAFF
TRBJ2-5,TRBV29-1,many,TRBD2,TGCAGCGTAGGACTAGGTGGGACCCAGTACTTC,CSVGLGGTQYF
TRBJ1-2,TRBV4-3,many,TRBD1,TGCGCCAGCAGCCAAGTTCAGGGGGCATCCAAGTCCTTC,CASSQVQGASKSF
TRBJ1-2,TRBV28,.,.,TGTGCCAGCAGTTTAGTCGCTCGCCCTCTGAGGGGCTACACCTTC,CASSLVARPLRGYTF
TRBJ2-7,TRBV7-2,few,.,TGTGCCAGCAGCTTAGCGGTGGTTGACTACGAGCAGTACTTC,CASSLAVVDYEQYF